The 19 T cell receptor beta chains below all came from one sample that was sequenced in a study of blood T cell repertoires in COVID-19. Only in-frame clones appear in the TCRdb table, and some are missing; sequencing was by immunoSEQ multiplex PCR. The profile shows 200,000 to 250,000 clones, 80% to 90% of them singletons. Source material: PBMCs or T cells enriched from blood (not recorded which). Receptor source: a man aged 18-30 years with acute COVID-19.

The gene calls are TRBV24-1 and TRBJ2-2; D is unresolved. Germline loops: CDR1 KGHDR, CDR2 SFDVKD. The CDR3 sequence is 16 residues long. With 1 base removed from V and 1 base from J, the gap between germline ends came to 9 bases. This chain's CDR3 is CATSDLNARNTGELFF. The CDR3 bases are TGTGCCACCAGTGATTTAAACGCGAGGAACACCGGGGAGCTGTTTTTT.

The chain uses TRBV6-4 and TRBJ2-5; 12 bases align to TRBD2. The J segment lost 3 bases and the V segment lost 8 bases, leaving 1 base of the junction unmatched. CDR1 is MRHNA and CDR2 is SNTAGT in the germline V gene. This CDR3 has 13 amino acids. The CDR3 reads CASRTSGKETQYF. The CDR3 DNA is TGTGCCAGCCGGACTAGCGGGAAAGAGACCCAGTACTTC.

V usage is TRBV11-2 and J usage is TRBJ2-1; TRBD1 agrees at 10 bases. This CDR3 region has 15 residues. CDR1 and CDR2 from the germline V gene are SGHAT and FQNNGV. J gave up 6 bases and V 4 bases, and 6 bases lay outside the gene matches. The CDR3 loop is CASSSGQGGFNEQFF. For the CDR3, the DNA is TGTGCCAGCAGCTCCGGACAGGGGGGTTTCAATGAGCAGTTCTTC.

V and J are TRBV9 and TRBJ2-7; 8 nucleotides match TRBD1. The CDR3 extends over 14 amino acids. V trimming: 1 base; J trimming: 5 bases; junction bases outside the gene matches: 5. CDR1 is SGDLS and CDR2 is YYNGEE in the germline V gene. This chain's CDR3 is CASSVSGQGNEQYF. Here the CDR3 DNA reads TGTGCCAGCAGCGTATCTGGACAGGGTAACGAGCAGTACTTC.

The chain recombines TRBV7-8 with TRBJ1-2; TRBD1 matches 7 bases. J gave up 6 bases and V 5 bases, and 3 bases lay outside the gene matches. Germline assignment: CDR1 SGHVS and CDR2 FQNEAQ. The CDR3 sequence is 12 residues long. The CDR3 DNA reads TGTGCCAGCAGCCCTGGGACAGATGGCTACACCTTC. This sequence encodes CASSPGTDGYTF.

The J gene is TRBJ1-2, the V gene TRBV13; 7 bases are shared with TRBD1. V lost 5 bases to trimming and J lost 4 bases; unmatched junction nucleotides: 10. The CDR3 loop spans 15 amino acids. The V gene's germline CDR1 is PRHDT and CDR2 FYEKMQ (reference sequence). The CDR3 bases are TGTGCCAGCAGCCTAAGACAGGGTCGGACCTATGGCTACACCTTC. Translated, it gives CASSLRQGRTYGYTF.

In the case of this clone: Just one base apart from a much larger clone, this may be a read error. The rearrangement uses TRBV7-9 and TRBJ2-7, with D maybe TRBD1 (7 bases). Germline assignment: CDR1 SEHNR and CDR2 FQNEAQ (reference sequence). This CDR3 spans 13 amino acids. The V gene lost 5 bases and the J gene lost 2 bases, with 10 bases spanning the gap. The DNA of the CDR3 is TGTGCCAGCAGCCGCGGGACAGCCTACGAGCAGTACTTC. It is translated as CASSRGTAYEQYF.

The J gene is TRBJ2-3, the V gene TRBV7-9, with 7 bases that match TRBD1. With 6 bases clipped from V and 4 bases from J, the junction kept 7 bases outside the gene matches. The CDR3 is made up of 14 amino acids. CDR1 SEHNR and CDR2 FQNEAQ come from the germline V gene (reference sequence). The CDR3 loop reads CASRGGQDADTQYF. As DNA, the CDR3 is TGTGCCAGCAGAGGAGGACAGGACGCAGATACGCAGTATTTT.

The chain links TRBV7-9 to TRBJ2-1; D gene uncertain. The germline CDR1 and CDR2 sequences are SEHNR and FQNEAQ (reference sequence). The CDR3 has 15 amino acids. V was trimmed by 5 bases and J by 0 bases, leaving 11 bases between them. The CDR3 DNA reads TGTGCCAGCAGCCCTCGTATGAGCTCCTACAATGAGCAGTTCTTC. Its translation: CASSPRMSSYNEQFF.

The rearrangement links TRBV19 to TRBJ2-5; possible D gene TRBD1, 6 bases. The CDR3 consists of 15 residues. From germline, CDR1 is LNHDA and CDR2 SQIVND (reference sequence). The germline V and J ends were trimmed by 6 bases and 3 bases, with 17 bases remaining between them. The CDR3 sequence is CASSTGFSGKETQYF. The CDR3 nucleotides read TGTGCCAGTAGCACAGGGTTTTCGGGTAAAGAGACCCAGTACTTC.

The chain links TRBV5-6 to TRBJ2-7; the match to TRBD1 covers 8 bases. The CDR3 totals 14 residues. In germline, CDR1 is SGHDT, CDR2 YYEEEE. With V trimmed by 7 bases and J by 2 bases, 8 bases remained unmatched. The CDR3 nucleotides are TGTGCCAGCGGAGAAAGGACAGGGACCTACGAGCAGTACTTC. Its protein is CASGERTGTYEQYF.

The CDR3 here is CASTSGVGFAFNEQFF. The CDR3 DNA reads TGTGCCAGTACCAGTGGTGTTGGCTTCGCTTTCAATGAGCAGTTCTTC. The genes are TRBV27 and TRBJ2-1; D call uncertain. This CDR3 is 16 amino acids long. Trimming took off 9 bases at V and 6 bases at J, with 24 bases between the two ends. Germline assignment: CDR1 MNHEY and CDR2 SMNVEV (reference sequence).

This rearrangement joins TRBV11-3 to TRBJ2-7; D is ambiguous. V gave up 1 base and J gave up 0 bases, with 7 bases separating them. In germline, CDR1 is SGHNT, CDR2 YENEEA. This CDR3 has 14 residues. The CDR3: CASSLGGSSYEQYF. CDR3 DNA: TGTGCCAGCAGCTTAGGCGGAAGCTCCTACGAGCAGTACTTC. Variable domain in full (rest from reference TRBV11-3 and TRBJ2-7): EAGVVQSPRYKIIEKKQPVAFWCNPISGHNTLYWYLQNLGQGPELLIRYENEEAVDDSQLPKDRFSAERLKGVDSTLKIQPAELGDSAVYLCASSLGGSSYEQYFGPGTRLTVT.

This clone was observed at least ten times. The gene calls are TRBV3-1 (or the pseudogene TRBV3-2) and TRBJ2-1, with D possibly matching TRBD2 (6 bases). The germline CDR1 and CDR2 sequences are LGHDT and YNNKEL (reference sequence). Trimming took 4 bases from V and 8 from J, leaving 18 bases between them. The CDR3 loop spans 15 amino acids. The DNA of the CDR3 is TGTGCCAGCAGCCCAGGAGGGCGGCTAGGGGATGAGCAGTTCTTC. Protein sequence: CASSPGGRLGDEQFF.

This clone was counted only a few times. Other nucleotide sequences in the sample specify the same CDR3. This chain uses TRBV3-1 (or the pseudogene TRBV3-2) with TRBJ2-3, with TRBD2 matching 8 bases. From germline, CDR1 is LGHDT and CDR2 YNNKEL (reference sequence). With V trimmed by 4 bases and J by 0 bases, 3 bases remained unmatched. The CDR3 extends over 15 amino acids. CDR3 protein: CASSPTSGSTDTQYF. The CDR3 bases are TGTGCCAGCAGCCCCACTAGCGGCAGCACAGATACGCAGTATTTT.

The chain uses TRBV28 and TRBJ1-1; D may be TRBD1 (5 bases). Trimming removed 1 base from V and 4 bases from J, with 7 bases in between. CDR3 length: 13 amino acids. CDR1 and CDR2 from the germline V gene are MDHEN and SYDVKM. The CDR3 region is CASSLSTVTEAFF. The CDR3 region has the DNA TGTGCCAGCAGTTTATCGACAGTCACTGAAGCTTTCTTT.

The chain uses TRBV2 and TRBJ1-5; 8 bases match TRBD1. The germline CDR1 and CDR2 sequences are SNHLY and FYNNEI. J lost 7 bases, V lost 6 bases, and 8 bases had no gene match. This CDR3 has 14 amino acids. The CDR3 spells CASSPRGLGQPQHF. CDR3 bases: TGTGCCAGCAGCCCCAGGGGGCTAGGGCAGCCCCAGCATTTT.

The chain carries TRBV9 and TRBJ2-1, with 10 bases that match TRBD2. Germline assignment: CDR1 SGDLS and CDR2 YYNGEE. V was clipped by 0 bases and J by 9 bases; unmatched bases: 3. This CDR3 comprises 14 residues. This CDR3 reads CASSVVTSGREQFF. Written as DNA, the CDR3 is TGTGCCAGCAGCGTAGTGACTAGCGGGCGTGAGCAGTTCTTC.

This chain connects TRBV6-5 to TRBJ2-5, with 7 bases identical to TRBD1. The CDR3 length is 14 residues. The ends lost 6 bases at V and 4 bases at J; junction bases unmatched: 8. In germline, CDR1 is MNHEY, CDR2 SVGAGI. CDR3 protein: CASRPAGGRETQYF. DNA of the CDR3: TGTGCCAGCAGACCCGCAGGGGGTCGAGAGACCCAGTACTTC.